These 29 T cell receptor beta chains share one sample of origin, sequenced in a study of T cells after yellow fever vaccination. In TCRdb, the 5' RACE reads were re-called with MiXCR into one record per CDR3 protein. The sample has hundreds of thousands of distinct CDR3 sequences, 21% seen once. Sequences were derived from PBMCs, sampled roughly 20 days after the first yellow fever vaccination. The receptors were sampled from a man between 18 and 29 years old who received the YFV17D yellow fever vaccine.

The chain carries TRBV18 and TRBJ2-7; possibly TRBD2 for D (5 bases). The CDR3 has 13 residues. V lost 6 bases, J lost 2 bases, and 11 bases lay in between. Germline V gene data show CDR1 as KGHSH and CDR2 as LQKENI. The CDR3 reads CASSGELAYEQYV. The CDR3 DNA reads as TGTGCCAGCTCCGGGGAATTGGCCTACGAGCAGTACGTC.

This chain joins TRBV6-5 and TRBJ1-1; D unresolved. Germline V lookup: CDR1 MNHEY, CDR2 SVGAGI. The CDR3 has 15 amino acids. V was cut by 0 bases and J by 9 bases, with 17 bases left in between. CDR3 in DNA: TGTGCCAGCAGTTACTCATATCTGGGAAATCTGAAAGCTTTCTTT. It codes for CASSYSYLGNLKAFF.

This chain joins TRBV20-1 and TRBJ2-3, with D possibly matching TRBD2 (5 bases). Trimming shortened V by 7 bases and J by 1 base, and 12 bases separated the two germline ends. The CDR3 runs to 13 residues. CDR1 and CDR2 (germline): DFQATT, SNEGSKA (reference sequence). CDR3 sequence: CSGGIRGTDTQYF. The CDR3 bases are TGCAGTGGAGGGATTCGAGGCACAGATACGCAGTATTTT.

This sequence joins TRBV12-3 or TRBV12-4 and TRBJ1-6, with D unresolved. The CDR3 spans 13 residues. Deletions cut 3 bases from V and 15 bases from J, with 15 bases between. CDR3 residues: CASSFGGRSVLHF. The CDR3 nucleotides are TGTGCCAGCAGTTTTGGCGGGCGTTCGGTCCTCCACTTT.

The CDR3 here is CASSLSSGANEKLFF. CDR3 coding DNA: TGTGCCAGCAGTTTATCGTCGGGAGCTAATGAAAAACTGTTTTTT. This chain links TRBV12-3 or TRBV12-4 with TRBJ1-4, with D hard to call. This CDR3 is built from 15 residues. V lost 2 bases and J 3 bases, leaving 10 bases between the germline ends.

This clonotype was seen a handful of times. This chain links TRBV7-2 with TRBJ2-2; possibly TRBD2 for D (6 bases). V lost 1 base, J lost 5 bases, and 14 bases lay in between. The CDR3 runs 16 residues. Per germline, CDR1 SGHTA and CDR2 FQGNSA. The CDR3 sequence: CASSLVYGGGTGELFF. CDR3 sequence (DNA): TGTGCCAGCAGCTTAGTCTATGGAGGAGGGACCGGGGAGCTGTTTTTT.

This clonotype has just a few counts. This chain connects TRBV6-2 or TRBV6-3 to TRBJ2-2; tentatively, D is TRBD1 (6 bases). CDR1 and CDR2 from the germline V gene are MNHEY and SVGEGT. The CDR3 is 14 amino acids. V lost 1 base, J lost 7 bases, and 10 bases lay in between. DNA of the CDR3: TGTGCCAGCAGTTACTTACAGGGATACGGGGAGCTGTTTTTT. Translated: CASSYLQGYGELFF.

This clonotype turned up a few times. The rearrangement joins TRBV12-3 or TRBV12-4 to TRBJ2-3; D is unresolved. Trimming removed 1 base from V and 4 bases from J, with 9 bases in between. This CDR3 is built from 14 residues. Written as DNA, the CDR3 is TGTGCCAGCAGTTTAGGGGTCCGAGCAGATACGCAGTATTTT. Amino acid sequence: CASSLGVRADTQYF.

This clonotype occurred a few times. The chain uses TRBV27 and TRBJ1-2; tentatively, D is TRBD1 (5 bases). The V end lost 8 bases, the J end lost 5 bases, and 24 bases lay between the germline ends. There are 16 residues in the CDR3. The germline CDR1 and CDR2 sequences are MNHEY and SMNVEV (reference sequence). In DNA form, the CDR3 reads TGTGCCAGCTTCGGGGCCGGAAAGGGTACCTTATATGGCTACACCTTC. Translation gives CASFGAGKGTLYGYTF.

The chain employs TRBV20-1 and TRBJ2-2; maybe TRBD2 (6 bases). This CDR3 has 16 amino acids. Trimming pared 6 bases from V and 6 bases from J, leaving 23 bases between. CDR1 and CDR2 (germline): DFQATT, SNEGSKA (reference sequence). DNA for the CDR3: TGCAGTGCAAAAGCCCCTATTGGGAGGCTCGCCGGGGAGCTGTTTTTT. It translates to CSAKAPIGRLAGELFF.

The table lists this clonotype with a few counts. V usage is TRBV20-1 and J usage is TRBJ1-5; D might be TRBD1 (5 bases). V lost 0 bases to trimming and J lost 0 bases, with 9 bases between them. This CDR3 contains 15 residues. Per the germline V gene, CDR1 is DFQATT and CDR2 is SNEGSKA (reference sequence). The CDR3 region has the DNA TGCAGTGCTAGAGATAAGGGGATTAGCAATCAGCCCCAGCATTTT. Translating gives CSARDKGISNQPQHF.

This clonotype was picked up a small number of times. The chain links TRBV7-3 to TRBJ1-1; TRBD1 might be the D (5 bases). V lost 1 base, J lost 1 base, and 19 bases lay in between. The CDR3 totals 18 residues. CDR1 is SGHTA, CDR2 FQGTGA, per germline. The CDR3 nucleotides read TGTGCCAGCAGCTTAAAGTTCATGGGGGTTGGGGCGAACACTGAAGCTTTCTTT. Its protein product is CASSLKFMGVGANTEAFF. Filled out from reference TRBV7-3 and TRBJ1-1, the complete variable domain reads GAGVSQTPSNKVTEKGKYVELRCDPISGHTALYWYRQSLGQGPEFLIYFQGTGAADDSGLPNDRFFAVRPEGSVSTLKIQRTERGDSAVYLCASSLKFMGVGANTEAFFGQGTRLTVV.

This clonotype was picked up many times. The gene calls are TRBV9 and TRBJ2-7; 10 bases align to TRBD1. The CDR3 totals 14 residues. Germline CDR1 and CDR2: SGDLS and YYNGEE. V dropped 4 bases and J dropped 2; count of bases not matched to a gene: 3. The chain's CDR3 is CASSRGTGAYEQYF. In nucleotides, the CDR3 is TGTGCCAGCAGCAGAGGGACAGGGGCCTACGAGCAGTACTTC.

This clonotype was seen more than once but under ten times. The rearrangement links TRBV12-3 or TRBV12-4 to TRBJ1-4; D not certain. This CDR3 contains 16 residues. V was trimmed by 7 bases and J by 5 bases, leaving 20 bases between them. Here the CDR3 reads CASTGTLGSENEKLFF. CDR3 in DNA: TGTGCCAGCACGGGTACGCTGGGCTCAGAAAATGAAAAACTGTTTTTT.

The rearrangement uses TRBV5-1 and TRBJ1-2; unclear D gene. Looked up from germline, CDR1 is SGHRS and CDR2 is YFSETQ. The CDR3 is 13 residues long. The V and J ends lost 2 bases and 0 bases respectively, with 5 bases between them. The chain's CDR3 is CASSLATNYGYTF. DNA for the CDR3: TGCGCCAGCAGCTTAGCGACTAACTATGGCTACACCTTC.

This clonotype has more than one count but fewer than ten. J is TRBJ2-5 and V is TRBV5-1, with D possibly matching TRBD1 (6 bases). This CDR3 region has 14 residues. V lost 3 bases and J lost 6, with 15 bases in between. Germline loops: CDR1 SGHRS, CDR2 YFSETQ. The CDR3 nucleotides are TGCGCCAGCAGCTCCGACCTGGACAGAAAGACCCAGTACTTC. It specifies CASSSDLDRKTQYF. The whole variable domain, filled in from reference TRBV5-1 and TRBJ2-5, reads KAGVTQTPRYLIKTRGQQVTLSCSPISGHRSVSWYQQTPGQGLQFLFEYFSETQRNKGNFPGRFSGRQFSNSRSEMNVSTLELGDSALYLCASSSDLDRKTQYFGPGTRLLVL.

The CDR3 region has the DNA TGTGCCAGCAGCGAACGGTTTTTAGGCTACACCTTC. Residues: CASSERFLGYTF. The chain combines TRBV11-2 with TRBJ1-2; no definite D call. Germline lookup yields CDR1 SGHAT and CDR2 FQNNGV. The V end lost 5 bases, the J end lost 8 bases, and 12 bases lay between the germline ends. This CDR3 spans 12 amino acids. The full variable domain, in which reference TRBV11-2 and TRBJ1-2 provide the parts outside the CDR3, is EAGVAQSPRYKIIEKRQSVAFWCNPISGHATLYWYQQILGQGPKLLIQFQNNGVVDDSQLPKDRFSAERLKGVDSTLKIQPAKLEDSAVYLCASSERFLGYTFGSGTRLTVV.

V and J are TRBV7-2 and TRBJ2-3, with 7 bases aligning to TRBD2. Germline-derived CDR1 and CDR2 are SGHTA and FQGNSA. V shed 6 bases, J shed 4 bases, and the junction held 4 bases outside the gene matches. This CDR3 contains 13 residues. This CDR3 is CASRSGMSDTQYF. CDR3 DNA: TGTGCCAGCAGGAGCGGGATGTCAGATACGCAGTATTTT.

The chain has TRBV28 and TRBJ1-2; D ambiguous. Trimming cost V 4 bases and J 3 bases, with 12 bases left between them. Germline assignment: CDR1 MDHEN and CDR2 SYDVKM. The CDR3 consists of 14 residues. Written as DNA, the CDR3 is TGTGCCAGCAGTTGGTCCGGGAAGGACTATGGCTACACCTTC. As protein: CASSWSGKDYGYTF.

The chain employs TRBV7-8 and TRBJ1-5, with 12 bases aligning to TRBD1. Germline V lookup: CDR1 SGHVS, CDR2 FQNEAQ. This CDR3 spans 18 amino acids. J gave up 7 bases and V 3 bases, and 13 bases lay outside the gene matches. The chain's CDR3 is CASSLKTGTGGLGQPQHF. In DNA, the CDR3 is TGTGCCAGCAGCTTGAAGACCGGGACAGGGGGCTTGGGGCAGCCCCAGCATTTT. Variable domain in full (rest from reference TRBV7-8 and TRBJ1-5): GAGVSQSPRYKVAKRGQDVALRCDPISGHVSLFWYQQALGQGPEFLTYFQNEAQLDKSGLPSDRFFAERPEGSVSTLKIQRTQQEDSAVYLCASSLKTGTGGLGQPQHFGDGTRLSIL.

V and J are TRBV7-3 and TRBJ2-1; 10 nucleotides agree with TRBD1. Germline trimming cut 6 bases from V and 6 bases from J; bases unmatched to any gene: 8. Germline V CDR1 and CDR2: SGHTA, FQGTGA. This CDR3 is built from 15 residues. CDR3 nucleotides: TGTGCCAGCAGACCTACCGGGACAGGGGCCAATGAGCAGTTCTTC. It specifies CASRPTGTGANEQFF. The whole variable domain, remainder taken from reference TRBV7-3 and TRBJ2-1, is GAGVSQTPSNKVTEKGKYVELRCDPISGHTALYWYRQSLGQGPEFLIYFQGTGAADDSGLPNDRFFAVRPEGSVSTLKIQRTERGDSAVYLCASRPTGTGANEQFFGPGTRLTVL.

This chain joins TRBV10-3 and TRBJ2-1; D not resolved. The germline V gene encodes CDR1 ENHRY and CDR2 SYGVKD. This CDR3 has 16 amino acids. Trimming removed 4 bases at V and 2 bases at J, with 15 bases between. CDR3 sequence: CAISGGGDIAYNEQFF. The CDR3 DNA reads TGTGCCATCAGTGGGGGTGGGGATATCGCCTACAATGAGCAGTTCTTC.

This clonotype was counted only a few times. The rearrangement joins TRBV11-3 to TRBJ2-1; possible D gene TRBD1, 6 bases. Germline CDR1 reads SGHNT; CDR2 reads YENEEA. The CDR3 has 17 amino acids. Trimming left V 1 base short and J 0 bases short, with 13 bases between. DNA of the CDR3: TGTGCCAGCAGCTTAGGATCAAGGGGGAGCTCCTACAATGAGCAGTTCTTC. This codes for CASSLGSRGSSYNEQFF.

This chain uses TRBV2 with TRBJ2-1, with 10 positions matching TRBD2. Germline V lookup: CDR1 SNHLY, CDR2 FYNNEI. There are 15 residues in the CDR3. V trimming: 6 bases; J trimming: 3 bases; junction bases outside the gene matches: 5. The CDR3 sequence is CASSALAGDYNEQFF. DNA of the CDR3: TGTGCCAGCAGCGCTCTAGCGGGGGACTACAATGAGCAGTTCTTC. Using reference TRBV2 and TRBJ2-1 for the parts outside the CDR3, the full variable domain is EPEVTQTPSHQVTQMGQEVILRCVPISNHLYFYWYRQILGQKVEFLVSFYNNEISEKSEIFDDQFSVERPDGSNFTLKIRSTKLEDSAMYFCASSALAGDYNEQFFGPGTRLTVL.

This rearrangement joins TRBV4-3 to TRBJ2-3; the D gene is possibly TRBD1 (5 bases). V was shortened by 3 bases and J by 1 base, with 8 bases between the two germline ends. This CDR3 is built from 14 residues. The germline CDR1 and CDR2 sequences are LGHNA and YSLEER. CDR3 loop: CASSQQGGTDTQYF. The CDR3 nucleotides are TGCGCCAGCAGCCAGCAGGGTGGCACAGATACGCAGTATTTT.

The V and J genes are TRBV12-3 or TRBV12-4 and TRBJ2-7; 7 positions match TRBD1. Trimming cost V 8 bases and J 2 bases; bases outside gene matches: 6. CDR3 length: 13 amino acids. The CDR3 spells CASGDSEAYEQYF. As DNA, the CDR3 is TGTGCCAGCGGGGACAGCGAAGCCTACGAGCAGTACTTC.

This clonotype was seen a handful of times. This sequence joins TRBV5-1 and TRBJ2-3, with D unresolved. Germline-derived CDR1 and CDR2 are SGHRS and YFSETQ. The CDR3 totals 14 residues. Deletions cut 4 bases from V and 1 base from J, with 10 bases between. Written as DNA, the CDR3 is TGCGCCAGCAGCCTTCTACAGCGCACAGATACGCAGTATTTT. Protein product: CASSLLQRTDTQYF.

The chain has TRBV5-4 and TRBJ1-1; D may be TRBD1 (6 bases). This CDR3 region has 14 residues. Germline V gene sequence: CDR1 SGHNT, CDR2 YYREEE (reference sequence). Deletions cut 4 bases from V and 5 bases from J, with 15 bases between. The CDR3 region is CASSPRGQGTEAFF. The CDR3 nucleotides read TGTGCCAGCAGCCCTCGGGGCCAGGGGACTGAAGCTTTCTTT.

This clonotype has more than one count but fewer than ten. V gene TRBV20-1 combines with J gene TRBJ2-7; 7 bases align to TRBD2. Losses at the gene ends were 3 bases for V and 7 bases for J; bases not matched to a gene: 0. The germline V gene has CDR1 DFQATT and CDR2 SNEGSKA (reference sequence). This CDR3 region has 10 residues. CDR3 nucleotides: TGCAGTGCTAGTAGCGGGGAGCAGTACTTC. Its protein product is CSASSGEQYF.